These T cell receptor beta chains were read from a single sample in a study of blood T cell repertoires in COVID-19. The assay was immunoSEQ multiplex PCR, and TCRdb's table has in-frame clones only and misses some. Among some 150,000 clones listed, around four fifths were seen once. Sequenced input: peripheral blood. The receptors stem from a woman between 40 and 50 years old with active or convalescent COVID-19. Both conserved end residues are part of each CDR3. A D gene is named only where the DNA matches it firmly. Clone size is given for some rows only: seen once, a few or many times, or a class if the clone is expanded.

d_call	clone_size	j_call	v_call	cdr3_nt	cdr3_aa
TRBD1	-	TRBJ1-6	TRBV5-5	TGTGCCAGCAGCTTGGGCGGGGCAGGGGGCCTGTCACCCCTCCACTTT	CASSLGGAGGLSPLHF
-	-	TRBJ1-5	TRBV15	TGTGCCACCAGCAGCCCGGGCGGGTTCCCCCTTGGCAATCAGCCCCAGCATTTT	CATSSPGGFPLGNQPQHF
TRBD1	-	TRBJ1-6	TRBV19	TGTGCCAGTAGTACAGACCCTCGACAGGGGAGCTCCTATAATTCACCCCTCCACTTT	CASSTDPRQGSSYNSPLHF
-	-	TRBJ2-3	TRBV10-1	TGCGCCAGCAGTGAGTCTAGGGGGAGACATCGCACAGATACGCAGTATTTT	CASSESRGRHRTDTQYF
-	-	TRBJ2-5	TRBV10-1	TGCGCCAGCAGTGAGTCGAGGTGGGGACAAAACCCCTTCCAAGAGACCCAGTACTTC	CASSESRWGQNPFQETQYF
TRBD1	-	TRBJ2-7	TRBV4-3	TGCGCCAGCAGCCAAGACTGGGGACAGCCCTACGAGCAGTACTTC	CASSQDWGQPYEQYF
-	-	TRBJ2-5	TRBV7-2	TGTGCCAGCAGCTTAGGGGGGCAGGGGGAGACCCAGTACTTC	CASSLGGQGETQYF
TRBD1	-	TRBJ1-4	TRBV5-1	TGCGCCAGCAGCTTGCCGACAGGGTCTAATGAAAAACTGTTTTTT	CASSLPTGSNEKLFF
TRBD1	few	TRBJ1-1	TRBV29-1	TGCAGCGTCCCCGGGACAGCGAACACTGAAGCTTTCTTT	CSVPGTANTEAFF
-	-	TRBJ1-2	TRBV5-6	TGTGCCAGCAGCTTGGCCTCGGGGGTCGGAGGCTACACCTTC	CASSLASGVGGYTF
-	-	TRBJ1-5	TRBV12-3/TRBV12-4	TGTGCCAGCAGTTTACGAGGCGAACAGCCCCAGCATTTT	CASSLRGEQPQHF
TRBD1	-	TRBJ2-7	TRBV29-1	TGCAGCGTTGAGACAGGGGGAGGCTACGAGCAGTACTTC	CSVETGGGYEQYF
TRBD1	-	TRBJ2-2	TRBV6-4	TGTGCCAGCAGGGGACAGCTGAACACCGGGGAGCTGTTTTTT	CASRGQLNTGELFF
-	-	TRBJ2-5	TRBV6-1	TGTGCCAGCAGTGACGTCAGGGGATCGCGGGAGACCCAGTACTTC	CASSDVRGSRETQYF
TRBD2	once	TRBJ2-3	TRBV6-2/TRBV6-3	TGTGCCAGCAGTCGGCTAGCGGGGGGCACAGATACGCAGTATTTT	CASSRLAGGTDTQYF
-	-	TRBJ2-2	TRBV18	TGTGCCAGCTCACCCGGATGGAGCGGGAACACCGGGGAGCTGTTTTTT	CASSPGWSGNTGELFF
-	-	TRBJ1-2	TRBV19	TGTGCCAGCGGGACTTTCCCCTACTATGGCTACACCTTC	CASGTFPYYGYTF
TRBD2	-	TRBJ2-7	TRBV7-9	TGTGCCAGCAGCCCCGTGGGACTAGCGGGAAACGAGCAGTACTTC	CASSPVGLAGNEQYF
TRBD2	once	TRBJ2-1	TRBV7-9	TGTGCCAGCAGCTTACCACTAGCGGACCAGTTCTTC	CASSLPLADQFF
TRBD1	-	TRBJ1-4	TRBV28	TGTGCCACCTCGGACAGGGTAGAGGAAAAACTGTTTTTT	CATSDRVEEKLFF
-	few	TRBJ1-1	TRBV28	TGTGCCAGCACCCTGGGCCATTCCCCCACTGAAGCTTTCTTT	CASTLGHSPTEAFF
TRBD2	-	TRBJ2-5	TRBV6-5	TGTGCCAGCAGTTTTGGGGGGGGAGAGACCCAGTACTTC	CASSFGGGETQYF